These T cell receptor beta chains were read from a single sample in a study of cytomegalovirus exposure and HLA in healthy donors. Profiling relied on immunoSEQ multiplex PCR, and the TCRdb table lists in-frame clones only, not all of them. The profile shows about 140,000 clones, around four fifths of them singletons. The material sequenced was PBMCs. These receptors all stem from a man aged 25-40 years in good health and CMV-seropositive. Each CDR3 is given with its conserved first and last residue. D genes are given only for firm matches. The listing skips clone size in some rows; elsewhere it reads once, few, many or a size class.

J gene	V gene	D gene	clone size	CDR3 DNA	CDR3 protein
TRBJ1-2	TRBV29-1	TRBD1	NA	TGCAGCGTTGAAGGGACAGGGAAAGGCTACACCTTC	CSVEGTGKGYTF
TRBJ2-7	TRBV30	NA	once	TGTGCCTGGAGTGTACAGGGCATGAGCTACGAGCAGTACTTC	CAWSVQGMSYEQYF
TRBJ2-1	TRBV30	TRBD2	NA	TGTGCCTCGACCGGGACTAGCGGATCTTACAATGAGCAGTTCTTC	CASTGTSGSYNEQFF
TRBJ2-1	TRBV13	NA	NA	TGTGCCAGCAGCTTTTTTAACAGGGAAAATGAGCAGTTCTTC	CASSFFNRENEQFF
TRBJ2-3	TRBV5-6	TRBD2	NA	TGTGCCAGCAGCTTGGGGGACTACCTCACAGATACGCAGTATTTT	CASSLGDYLTDTQYF
TRBJ1-2	TRBV2	TRBD1	NA	TGTGCCAGCAGTGAAAACCCCAACAGGGGATATGGCTACACCTTC	CASSENPNRGYGYTF
TRBJ2-1	TRBV6-6	TRBD2	NA	TGTGCCAGCAGTTCACCTAGCGGCCTAAGAAATGAGCAGTTCTTC	CASSSPSGLRNEQFF
TRBJ2-3	TRBV7-3	TRBD1	NA	TGTGCCAGCAGCCAGACCGGACAGGGGGCAGATACGCAGTATTTT	CASSQTGQGADTQYF
TRBJ2-1	TRBV6-5	NA	NA	TGTGCCAGCAGGCCCCGACAGAGCTCCTACAATGAGCAGTTCTTC	CASRPRQSSYNEQFF
TRBJ1-4	TRBV5-4	NA	NA	TGTGCCAGCAGCTTGGGCGGGGAAGAGAAAAAACTGTTTTTT	CASSLGGEEKKLFF
TRBJ2-1	TRBV2	NA	NA	TGTGCCAGCAGTGAATCGGAAGGGGGGGTGCGGAATGAGCAGTTCTTC	CASSESEGGVRNEQFF
TRBJ1-2	TRBV28	NA	NA	TGTGCCAGCAGTTCGTCTGGGGCAGACCACTATGGCTACACCTTC	CASSSSGADHYGYTF
TRBJ2-7	TRBV28	NA	once	TGTGCCAGCAGCGCCCTTGGGAGCGGTGGCTACGAGCAGTACTTC	CASSALGSGGYEQYF
TRBJ2-5	TRBV13	TRBD2	NA	TGTGCCAGCAGCTTAGAAACTAGCGGGCGTCAAGAGACCCAGTACTTC	CASSLETSGRQETQYF
TRBJ2-1	TRBV28	NA	NA	TGTGCCAGCAGTTTAGGGGGCCCCTCCTACAATGGGCAGTTCTTC	CASSLGGPSYNGQFF
TRBJ1-3	TRBV2	NA	NA	TGTGCCAGCAGCACTGGAAACACCATATATTTT	CASSTGNTIYF
TRBJ2-1	TRBV19	TRBD2	NA	TGTGCCAGTAGTATTTCTAGCGGGAGGGGGAATGAGCAGTTCTTC	CASSISSGRGNEQFF
TRBJ2-7	TRBV25-1	NA	NA	TGTGCCAGCAGTGAATGGAGGCAGGGGACCTACGAGCAGTACTTC	CASSEWRQGTYEQYF
TRBJ2-3	TRBV11-3	TRBD2	NA	TGTGCCAGCAGCCTCCGGGGAGCGGGAGGGGGAAATACGCAGTATTTT	CASSLRGAGGGNTQYF
TRBJ1-6	TRBV11-2	NA	NA	TGTGCCAGCAGTAGGAGGGACGGATCTAATTCACCCCTCCACTTT	CASSRRDGSNSPLHF
TRBJ1-1	TRBV7-3	NA	once	TGTGCCAGCAGTCCGGGATTGAACACTGAAGCTTTCTTT	CASSPGLNTEAFF
TRBJ2-3	TRBV6-6	TRBD2	NA	TGTGCCAGCAGGACTGCTAGCGGGACAGATACGCAGTATTTT	CASRTASGTDTQYF
TRBJ2-1	TRBV7-8	NA	NA	TGTGCCAGCAGCCCGTACAATGAGCAGTTCTTC	CASSPYNEQFF
TRBJ2-2	TRBV4-2	TRBD2	NA	TGTGCCAGCAGCCAAGCGGGGACTAGCGGAGAGACCGGGGAGCTGTTTTTT	CASSQAGTSGETGELFF
TRBJ2-7	TRBV19	TRBD1	NA	TGTGCCAGTAGTAGCAGACAGGGGGGACTACGGCACGAGCAGTACTTC	CASSSRQGGLRHEQYF
TRBJ2-7	TRBV18	TRBD1	NA	TGTGCCAGCTCACTCGGGACAGGGTCAGACGAGCAGTACTTC	CASSLGTGSDEQYF
TRBJ2-3	TRBV7-3	TRBD1	once	TGTGCCAGCAGCCCAGGGGGCCAGCTAGGCACAGATACGCAGTATTTT	CASSPGGQLGTDTQYF
TRBJ1-5	TRBV7-8	NA	NA	TGTGCCAGCAGCTTAGGCCGGACAGTTCTCAATCAGCCCCAGCATTTT	CASSLGRTVLNQPQHF
TRBJ2-5	TRBV30	NA	NA	TGTGCCTGGACTCCCCCGAACCAACGGTGGGAGACCCAGTACTTC	CAWTPPNQRWETQYF
TRBJ1-2	TRBV5-4	NA	NA	TGTGCCAGCAGCTTGGGGGGGGGAGGCCATGGCTACACCTTC	CASSLGGGGHGYTF
TRBJ2-5	TRBV7-3	TRBD1	NA	TGTGCCAGCAGCTTGCTCCCTTTGGGACAGGGGGCGGCTAGGACCCAGTACTTC	CASSLLPLGQGAARTQYF
TRBJ2-1	TRBV18	NA	NA	TGTGCCAGCTCACCAAGGGGTCCCAATGAGCAGTTCTTC	CASSPRGPNEQFF
TRBJ2-5	TRBV7-9	NA	NA	TGTGCCAGCAGCTTAGTTGAGACGGGAGCGTGGGCAGAGACCCAGTACTTC	CASSLVETGAWAETQYF
TRBJ1-1	TRBV7-9	NA	NA	TGTGCCAGCAGCTATTGGACGGCGGGGACTGAAGCTTTCTTT	CASSYWTAGTEAFF
TRBJ2-1	TRBV5-1	TRBD2	NA	TGCGCCAGCAACCGGGAGGGGTCCTACAATGAGCAGTTCTTC	CASNREGSYNEQFF
TRBJ2-1	TRBV5-4	TRBD1	NA	TGTGCCAGCAGCGCCGACAGGGCCCCCTACAATGAGCAGTTCTTC	CASSADRAPYNEQFF
TRBJ2-7	TRBV7-9	TRBD1	NA	TGTGCCAGCAGCCGGGGACAGGTCCAAGGGGACGAGCAGTACTTC	CASSRGQVQGDEQYF
TRBJ1-5	TRBV6-5	NA	NA	TGTGCCAGCCGAGACAGCCCAAATCAGCCCCAGCATTTT	CASRDSPNQPQHF
TRBJ1-2	TRBV5-1	TRBD1	NA	TGCGCCAGCAGCGAAACAGGGGGCTATGGCTACACCTTC	CASSETGGYGYTF
TRBJ2-7	TRBV30	NA	NA	TGTGCCTGGAGTCCGGATCTGGGCTCCTACGAGCAGTACTTC	CAWSPDLGSYEQYF
TRBJ2-3	TRBV19	NA	NA	TGTGCCAGTAGTTTTAGCGGTAGCACAGATACGCAGTATTTT	CASSFSGSTDTQYF
TRBJ1-1	TRBV6-5	NA	many	TGTGCCAGCAACCACGATCGGGGGTCGAGTGAGGCTTTCTTT	CASNHDRGSSEAFF
TRBJ2-7	TRBV18	NA	few	TGTGCCAGCGCGCTATACCCAGGGCAGGACGAGCAGTACTTC	CASALYPGQDEQYF
TRBJ2-2	TRBV6-6	NA	NA	TGTGCCAGCAGGGACGAAACGGGAACCGGGGAGCTGTTTTTT	CASRDETGTGELFF
TRBJ2-7	TRBV14	TRBD2	NA	TGTGCCAGCAGCCAAGCACTAGCGGGAGGCGAGCAGTACTTC	CASSQALAGGEQYF
TRBJ1-5	TRBV12-5	TRBD1	NA	TGTGCTAGTGGTTTGGTACTAGTAGGGGGACAGACTTATGACAATCAGCCCCAGCATTTT	CASGLVLVGGQTYDNQPQHF
TRBJ1-6	TRBV27	TRBD1	once	TGTGCCAGCAGTTCCCTCCGGACAGGCCCCACACACTTT	CASSSLRTGPTHF
TRBJ2-4	TRBV7-9	TRBD1	NA	TGTGCCAGCAGCTTAGCCCCAGCCCGGGACAGACAGTACTTC	CASSLAPARDRQYF
TRBJ2-1	TRBV2	NA	NA	TGTGCCAGCAGCCAGAGCCTAGCAACTGAGCAGTTCTTC	CASSQSLATEQFF
TRBJ2-7	TRBV7-3	NA	NA	TGTGCCAGCAGCCGCATAGGCCCCAACAGGGCAGATTTGTCCTACGAGCAGTACTTC	CASSRIGPNRADLSYEQYF
TRBJ1-4	TRBV7-9	TRBD1	NA	TGTGCCAGCAGCCGTGGGACAGGGCGGACAGAAAAACTGTTTTTT	CASSRGTGRTEKLFF
TRBJ1-2	TRBV6-1	NA	NA	TGTGCCAGCAGGAGCATCGGGGTTAACTATGGCTACACCTTC	CASRSIGVNYGYTF